One sample yielded the 20 T cell receptor beta chains listed below, sequenced in a study of blood T cell repertoires in COVID-19. Clones were sequenced by immunoSEQ multiplex PCR, and TCRdb holds only the in-frame ones, with some missing. The table lists under 250,000 clones, approximately 89% of them singletons. Material: PBMCs or T cells enriched from blood (not recorded which). Source of these receptors: a woman aged 25 to 39 who had been exposed to COVID-19.

The J gene is TRBJ1-3, the V gene TRBV28, with 9 bases fitting TRBD1. This CDR3 is built from 15 residues. V lost 3 bases and J lost 2; bases outside the gene matches: 2. The germline CDR1 and CDR2 sequences are MDHEN and SYDVKM. CDR3 DNA: TGTGCCAGCAGTTTCTACAGGGGGCCTGGAAACACCATATATTTT. It yields the protein CASSFYRGPGNTIYF.

The rearrangement uses TRBV5-1 and TRBJ2-1; TRBD2 matches at 12 bases. The CDR3 has 17 residues. The V gene's germline CDR1 is SGHRS and CDR2 YFSETQ. J was trimmed by 4 bases and V by 3 bases; bases with no gene match: 8. The CDR3 DNA reads as TGCGCCAGCAGCTCGCTGGGACTAGCGGGCACTTACAATGAGCAGTTCTTC. Translated: CASSSLGLAGTYNEQFF.

The rearrangement uses TRBV7-2 and TRBJ2-7; D not certain. V was pared by 5 bases and J by 9 bases, with 17 bases between. Per germline, CDR1 SGHTA and CDR2 FQGNSA. The CDR3 is 13 amino acids. The CDR3 nucleotides read TGTGCCAGCAGCCTCCCTGTGCGGCCGGTGCAGTACTTC. It codes for CASSLPVRPVQYF.

The rearrangement links TRBV3-1 (or the pseudogene TRBV3-2) to TRBJ2-7; 15 nucleotides align to TRBD2. The trim removed 1 base at V and 3 bases at J, leaving 1 base unmatched. CDR3 length: 16 residues. CDR1 is LGHDT and CDR2 is YNNKEL in the germline V gene (reference sequence). CDR3 loop: CASSQGTSGRDYEQYF. The CDR3 bases are TGTGCCAGCAGCCAAGGGACTAGCGGGAGGGACTACGAGCAGTACTTC.

V is TRBV7-8 and J is TRBJ1-1; the D is unclear. CDR1 and CDR2 from the germline V gene are SGHVS and FQNEAQ. Trimming removed 5 bases at V and 0 bases at J, with 16 bases between. The CDR3 loop spans 16 amino acids. This CDR3 reads CASSARDITMNTEAFF. CDR3 bases: TGTGCCAGCAGCGCCCGCGACATTACGATGAACACTGAAGCTTTCTTT.

V usage is TRBV3-1 (or the pseudogene TRBV3-2) and J usage is TRBJ2-7; 10 nucleotides line up with TRBD2. The CDR3 extends over 16 amino acids. From germline, CDR1 is LGHDT and CDR2 YNNKEL (reference sequence). V lost 4 bases, J lost 3 bases, and 9 bases stayed unmatched. CDR3 sequence: CASSPLAGVIIYEQYF. In nucleotides, the CDR3 is TGTGCCAGCAGCCCGCTAGCGGGAGTAATAATCTACGAGCAGTACTTC.

In this sample, this clone turned up once. The chain links TRBV24-1 to TRBJ2-1, with a weak D call TRBD2 (5 bases). Germline CDR1 and CDR2: KGHDR and SFDVKD. Trimming removed 1 base from V and 7 bases from J, with 10 bases in between. The CDR3 is made up of 14 amino acids. DNA of the CDR3: TGTGCCACCAGTGATTTTCCCCTAGCTAATGAGCAGTTCTTC. Its translation is CATSDFPLANEQFF.

The chain employs TRBV18 and TRBJ2-3; 7 bases are a match to TRBD1. The J segment lost 3 bases and the V segment lost 8 bases, leaving 5 bases of the junction unmatched. From germline, CDR1 is KGHSH and CDR2 LQKENI. The length of the CDR3 is 13 residues. Written as DNA, the CDR3 is TGTGCCAGCCGCGAGGGGGCGACAGATACGCAGTATTTT. Translated, it gives CASREGATDTQYF.

The chain couples TRBV6-5 to TRBJ2-1, with 8 bases lining up with TRBD2. Germline lookup yields CDR1 MNHEY and CDR2 SVGAGI. This CDR3 contains 15 residues. V gave up 7 bases and J gave up 7 bases; unmatched junction bases: 12. CDR3: CASTRASGSVNEQFF. The CDR3 region has the DNA TGTGCCAGCACCAGGGCCAGCGGGAGTGTGAATGAGCAGTTCTTC.

This chain uses TRBV29-1 with TRBJ2-6; 10 nucleotides line up with TRBD1. J was trimmed by 0 bases and V by 3 bases; bases with no gene match: 5. Per germline, CDR1 SQVTM and CDR2 ANQGSEA. The CDR3 contains 17 residues. DNA for the CDR3: TGCAGCGTTGACCCGGGACAGGGGCCCTCTGGGGCCAACGTCCTGACTTTC. Amino acids: CSVDPGQGPSGANVLTF.

This sequence joins TRBV11-3 and TRBJ2-1; 11 bases line up with TRBD2. The germline CDR1 and CDR2 sequences are SGHNT and YENEEA. V lost 3 bases, J lost 2 bases, and 3 bases stayed unmatched. The CDR3 is 16 amino acids. CDR3 loop: CASSLGLAETYNEQFF. In DNA, the CDR3 is TGTGCCAGCAGCTTGGGACTAGCGGAGACCTACAATGAGCAGTTCTTC.

The rearrangement links TRBV20-1 to TRBJ1-1, with TRBD1 matching 9 bases. Germline loops: CDR1 DFQATT, CDR2 SNEGSKA (reference sequence). The length of the CDR3 is 14 residues. V was pared by 3 bases and J by 1 base, with 3 bases of the junction left unmatched. The CDR3 nucleotides read TGCAGTGCTAGTCGGGGACAGGGGAACACTGAAGCTTTCTTT. Translated: CSASRGQGNTEAFF.

This clone has just one count. The chain links TRBV6-2 or TRBV6-3 to TRBJ2-7; TRBD2 aligns across 10 bases. Germline CDR1 is MNHEY and CDR2 is SVGEGT. Trimming removed 2 bases from V and 2 bases from J; junction bases left unmatched: 12. The CDR3 sequence is 18 residues long. The CDR3 DNA is TGTGCCAGCAGTTACGGGGGGCTGAGAACTAGCGGGACCTACGAGCAGTACTTC. Protein sequence: CASSYGGLRTSGTYEQYF.

The genes are TRBV7-8 and TRBJ1-3; D not resolved. The germline gives CDR1 SGHVS, CDR2 FQNEAQ. The CDR3 is 17 residues long. The ends were cut back, 1 base at V and 3 bases at J, with 16 bases in the middle. The CDR3 is CASSLGALSPDGNTIYF. The CDR3 bases are TGTGCCAGCAGCTTAGGGGCTTTGTCGCCTGATGGAAACACCATATATTTT.

The CDR3 reads CASSHRVSGNTIYF. The CDR3 nucleotides read TGTGCCAGCAGCCACAGAGTCTCTGGAAACACCATATATTTT. The chain uses TRBV11-2 and TRBJ1-3, with D unclear. Germline V lookup: CDR1 SGHAT, CDR2 FQNNGV. This CDR3 contains 14 residues. Trimming removed 5 bases from V and 0 bases from J, with 8 bases in between.

For the CDR3, the DNA is TGTGCCAGCAGTCCCCAAGGGGGGGGAAATGAAAAACTGTTTTTT. It is translated as CASSPQGGGNEKLFF. The V gene is TRBV2, the J gene TRBJ1-4; a possible D gene is TRBD1 (6 bases). This CDR3 spans 15 amino acids. The ends were cut back, 5 bases at V and 5 bases at J, with 15 bases in the middle. Per the germline V gene, CDR1 is SNHLY and CDR2 is FYNNEI. Full variable domain (missing parts from reference TRBV2 and TRBJ1-4): EPEVTQTPSHQVTQMGQEVILRCVPISNHLYFYWYRQILGQKVEFLVSFYNNEISEKSEIFDDQFSVERPDGSNFTLKIRSTKLEDSAMYFCASSPQGGGNEKLFFGSGTQLSVL.

This clone has a single count. The rearrangement joins TRBV29-1 to TRBJ1-1; 8 bases align to TRBD1. V trimming: 8 bases; J trimming: 4 bases; junction bases outside the gene matches: 6. This CDR3 has 12 amino acids. CDR1 is SQVTM, CDR2 ANQGSEA, per germline. The CDR3, as DNA: TGCAGCACAGGACAGGGACCCACTGAAGCTTTCTTT. This translates into CSTGQGPTEAFF.

The genes are TRBV5-4 and TRBJ1-6; 8 nucleotides line up with TRBD1. Trimming at V came to 5 bases and at J to 5 bases, leaving 9 bases not matched to a gene. This CDR3 is built from 16 residues. Per the germline V gene, CDR1 is SGHNT and CDR2 is YYREEE (reference sequence). CDR3 coding DNA: TGTGCCAGCAGTATAACTCAGGGGGCCCATAATTCACCCCTCCACTTT. This translates into CASSITQGAHNSPLHF.

V gene TRBV3-1 (or the pseudogene TRBV3-2) combines with J gene TRBJ2-5, with TRBD2 identical over 7 bases. From germline, CDR1 is LGHDT and CDR2 YNNKEL (reference sequence). Trimming cost V 6 bases and J 7 bases; bases outside gene matches: 2. The CDR3 totals 11 residues. CDR3 sequence: CASRGRATQYF. The CDR3 DNA sequence: TGTGCCAGCAGGGGGAGGGCGACCCAGTACTTC.

The chain recombines TRBV7-2 with TRBJ1-5, with 9 bases lining up with TRBD1. Germline lookup yields CDR1 SGHTA and CDR2 FQGNSA. CDR3 size: 15 residues. V was clipped by 3 bases and J by 9 bases; unmatched bases: 9. Here the CDR3 reads CASSLLGQGLGPQHF. CDR3 nucleotide sequence: TGTGCCAGCAGCTTGCTAGGACAGGGGTTAGGGCCCCAGCATTTT.